This passage covers 12 T cell receptor beta chains from one sample sequenced in a study of T-cell reconstitution after alpha-beta-depleted transplantation in children. A library of TCRbeta sequences, prepared with unique molecular identifiers, was generated. TCRdb itself ran the PCR reads through MiXCR, one entry per CDR3 protein. The table has 750,000 to 950,000 distinct CDR3 sequences, about 15% seen once. This sample comprised PBMCs, mostly from graft donor cells, obtained 360 days after TCRalphabeta/CD19-depleted stem cell transplant. These receptors all stem from a male patient younger than 18 who had a stem cell transplant for acute lymphoblastic leukemia, so the T cells may come from the graft donor.

The rearrangement uses TRBV27 and TRBJ2-1; tentative D call: TRBD2 (6 bases). The CDR3 consists of 16 residues. V lost 5 bases and J 7 bases, leaving 21 bases between the germline ends. Per the germline V gene, CDR1 is MNHEY and CDR2 is SMNVEV (reference sequence). DNA for the CDR3: TGTGCCAGCAGTATCCTGGGAGGCCCCTGGGGGAATGAGCAGTTCTTC. This translates into CASSILGGPWGNEQFF.

As DNA, the CDR3 is TGTGCCAGCAGCCCCCGGGGGGGCGGTAGGACCCAGTACTTC. Its protein product is CASSPRGGGRTQYF. V and J are TRBV14 and TRBJ2-5; 8 bases match TRBD2. The V gene's germline CDR1 is SGHDN and CDR2 FVKESK. V gave up 4 bases and J gave up 7 bases; unmatched junction bases: 8. This CDR3 spans 14 amino acids.

The chain uses TRBV4-2 and TRBJ2-2, with 13 nucleotides matching TRBD2. Per the germline V gene, CDR1 is LGHNA and CDR2 is YNFKEQ. V gave up 7 bases and J gave up 9 bases; unmatched junction bases: 20. The CDR3 loop spans 19 amino acids. The CDR3 bases are TGTGCCAGCACCAAGAGGGGACAGGGGACTAGCGGGGACCACCGGGAGCTGTTTTTT. Translation: CASTKRGQGTSGDHRELFF.

The J gene is TRBJ2-5, the V gene TRBV5-1; unclear D gene. CDR1 and CDR2 (germline): SGHRS, YFSETQ. The CDR3 covers 12 residues. Trimming cost V 2 bases and J 1 base, with 3 bases left between them. CDR3 DNA sequence: TGCGCCAGCAGCTTTATCCAAGAGACCCAGTACTTC. This sequence encodes CASSFIQETQYF.

The gene calls are TRBV27 and TRBJ2-1; the D is unclear. The CDR3 contains 13 residues. The ends were cut back, 3 bases at V and 6 bases at J, with 9 bases in the middle. Germline lookup yields CDR1 MNHEY and CDR2 SMNVEV (reference sequence). The CDR3 DNA sequence: TGTGCCAGCAGTTTGACGGACGGCAATGAGCAGTTCTTC. Amino acid sequence: CASSLTDGNEQFF.

The sample holds a few counts of this clonotype. J is TRBJ2-7 and V is TRBV29-1, with 11 nucleotides matching TRBD2. Germline V gene sequence: CDR1 SQVTM, CDR2 ANQGSEA. The ends lost 0 bases at V and 2 bases at J; junction bases unmatched: 3. This CDR3 is built from 15 residues. This CDR3 is CSVEDRSGRAYEQYF. Here the CDR3 DNA reads TGCAGCGTTGAAGATCGTAGCGGGAGGGCCTACGAGCAGTACTTC.

This clonotype was detected a few times. V gene TRBV7-7 combines with J gene TRBJ2-5; 10 bases match TRBD2. The V segment lost 5 bases and the J segment 4 bases; nucleotides outside the gene matches: 16. There are 18 residues in the CDR3. Per the germline V gene, CDR1 is SSHAT and CDR2 is FNYEAQ (reference sequence). DNA of the CDR3: TGTGCCAGCAGCCCCCCCCGGGGAGCGGGAGGGCCTCGAGAGACCCAGTACTTC. As protein: CASSPPRGAGGPRETQYF. The entire variable domain, with the rest obtained from reference TRBV7-7 and TRBJ2-5, is as follows: GAGVSQSPRYKVTKRGQDVTLRCDPISSHATLYWYQQALGQGPEFLTYFNYEAQPDKSGLPSDRFSAERPEGSISTLTIQRTEQRDSAMYRCASSPPRGAGGPRETQYFGPGTRLLVL.

V gene TRBV20-1 combines with J gene TRBJ2-3, with 13 bases lining up with TRBD2. Germline values: CDR1 DFQATT, CDR2 SNEGSKA (reference sequence). The CDR3 loop spans 17 amino acids. V shed 6 bases and J 3 bases; nucleotides not matched to a gene: 12. The CDR3 protein is CSATGTSGMLRTDTQYF. CDR3 in DNA: TGCAGTGCCACCGGGACTAGCGGGATGTTGCGGACAGATACGCAGTATTTT.

V gene TRBV2 combines with J gene TRBJ1-5, with D tentatively TRBD1 (6 bases). The V end lost 4 bases, the J end lost 0 bases, and 13 bases lay between the germline ends. The V gene's germline CDR1 is SNHLY and CDR2 FYNNEI. The CDR3 is 16 amino acids. This CDR3 reads CASSANRAYSNQPQHF. The CDR3 DNA reads TGTGCCAGCAGTGCAAACAGGGCCTATAGCAATCAGCCCCAGCATTTT.

The chain uses TRBV4-1 and TRBJ2-4; 12 bases align to TRBD1. Germline-derived CDR1 and CDR2 are MGHRA and YSYEKL. The CDR3 spans 16 residues. Unmatched junction bases numbered 8, after V lost 3 bases and J lost 8 bases. The CDR3 DNA reads TGCGCCAGCAGCCATCATACAGGGACAGGGGGCGACATTCAGTACTTC. It specifies CASSHHTGTGGDIQYF.

The sample holds many counts of this clonotype. A much bigger clone sits one base away, suggesting this may be a read error. The CDR3 bases are TGCGCCAGCAGCTTGGGGATCTCCTACAATGAGCAGTTCTTC. As protein: CASSLGISYNEQFF. This chain links TRBV5-1 with TRBJ2-1; D is unresolved. This CDR3 contains 14 residues. The germline gives CDR1 SGHRS, CDR2 YFSETQ. V gave up 0 bases and J gave up 0 bases, with 4 bases separating them.

In its sample, this clonotype was seen a few times. V and J are TRBV20-1 and TRBJ2-1; D not resolved. CDR1 is DFQATT and CDR2 is SNEGSKA in the germline V gene (reference sequence). CDR3 length equals 13 residues. V was pared by 6 bases and J by 8 bases, with 17 bases between. DNA for the CDR3: TGCAGTGCGGTTCCTAGGCCCGTACATGAGCAGTTCTTC. Protein product: CSAVPRPVHEQFF.